This T cell receptor beta chain appears in the sequencing data of a study of shared clonotypes between healthy human individuals. The CDR3 is made up of 15 amino acids. Germline assignment: CDR1 SGHDT and CDR2 YYEEEE. J lost 2 bases, V lost 5 bases, and 7 bases had no gene match. A deep-level run was used for the assay. The sequencing of unsorted PBMC DNA took place on ten immunoSEQ deep assay plates. Data came from immunoSEQ multiplex PCR; TCRdb stores just in-frame clones and leaves some out. The sample has hundreds of thousands of clones, 60% to 80% seen once. Worth noting for this clone: The CDR3 does not close with the conserved phenylalanine or tryptophan, likely indicating a read error.

This chain joins TRBV5-6 and TRBJ2-7; 10 nucleotides match TRBD2. This TCR derives from a woman aged 40 to 50 in good health. Some clones in this sample may be carry-over from other donors' samples. Source material: PBMCs. CDR3 in DNA: TGTGCCAGCAGACACCTTAGCGGGAGGACCTACGAGCAGTACCTC. It is translated as CASRHLSGRTYEQYL.